This record covers a single T cell receptor (beta chain). The data belong to a study of T-cell reconstitution after alpha-beta-depleted transplantation in children. CDR1 and CDR2 (germline): SEHNR, FQNEAQ (reference sequence). The ends were cut back, 4 bases at V and 3 bases at J, with 13 bases in the middle. The CDR3 loop spans 14 amino acids. Library preparation (for TCRbeta) was performed with unique molecular identifiers. TCRdb processed the PCR reads anew with MiXCR; each CDR3 protein has one entry. The top ten clones hold approximately 3% of a sample with just under 550,000 distinct CDR3 sequences, 15% to 20% of them seen once.

This chain connects TRBV7-9 to TRBJ2-7; D gene ambiguous. Sequencing used PBMCs from the stem cell graft donor, obtained from the stem cell graft. The source of this sequence is a human donor who donated a stem cell graft to a child with acute lymphoblastic leukemia. The CDR3 sequence: CASSSDQHVYEQYF. The CDR3 DNA is TGTGCCAGCAGCTCCGATCAGCACGTCTACGAGCAGTACTTC.